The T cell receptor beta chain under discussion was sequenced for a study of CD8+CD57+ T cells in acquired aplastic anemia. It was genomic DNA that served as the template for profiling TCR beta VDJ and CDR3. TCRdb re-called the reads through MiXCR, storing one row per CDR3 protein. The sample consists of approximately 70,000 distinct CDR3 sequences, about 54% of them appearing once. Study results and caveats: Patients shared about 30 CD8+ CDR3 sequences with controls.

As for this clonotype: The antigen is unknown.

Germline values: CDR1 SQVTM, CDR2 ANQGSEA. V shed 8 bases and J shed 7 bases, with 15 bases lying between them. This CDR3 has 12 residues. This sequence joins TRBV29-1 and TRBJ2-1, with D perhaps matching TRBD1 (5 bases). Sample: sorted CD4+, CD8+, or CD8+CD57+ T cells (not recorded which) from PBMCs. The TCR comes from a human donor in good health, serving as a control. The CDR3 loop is CSRTHGQNEQFF. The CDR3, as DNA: TGCAGCCGGACACATGGGCAAAATGAGCAGTTCTTC.